These 22 T cell receptor beta chains originate from one sample sequenced in a study of blood T cell repertoires in COVID-19. Clones were sequenced by immunoSEQ multiplex PCR, and TCRdb holds only the in-frame ones, with some missing. The sample yields 160,000 or so clones, 70% to 90% seen once. The sequencing input was PBMCs or T cells enriched from blood (not recorded which). The receptors were gathered from a man in his forties who had recovered from COVID-19.

The chain is built from TRBV11-3 and TRBJ1-1; 7 bases are shared with TRBD1. With 4 bases clipped from V and 5 bases from J, the junction kept 4 bases outside the gene matches. Germline values: CDR1 SGHNT, CDR2 YENEEA. The CDR3 is 13 residues long. CDR3 nucleotide sequence: TGTGCCAGCAGCTCTTACAGGGGAACTGAAGCTTTCTTT. Protein product: CASSSYRGTEAFF.

V is TRBV7-6 and J is TRBJ1-6; a possible D gene is TRBD1 (5 bases). The CDR3 loop spans 14 amino acids. In germline, CDR1 is SGHVS, CDR2 FNYEAQ. The V end lost 6 bases, the J end lost 10 bases, and 16 bases lay between the germline ends. CDR3 in DNA: TGTGCCAGCAGTTATCGACAGCCCGGATCACCCCTCCACTTT. This encodes CASSYRQPGSPLHF.

This clone was seen a single time. The CDR3, as DNA: TGTGCCAGCAGCGTAGCTTCCGGGACAGGGACGGAGACCCAGTACTTC. It is translated as CASSVASGTGTETQYF. The chain carries TRBV9 and TRBJ2-5, with TRBD1 matching over 9 bases. The V segment lost 0 bases and the J segment 5 bases; nucleotides outside the gene matches: 8. Germline V gene sequence: CDR1 SGDLS, CDR2 YYNGEE. The CDR3 runs to 16 residues.

The V and J genes are TRBV30 and TRBJ1-2; tentatively, D is TRBD1 (6 bases). Germline values: CDR1 GTSNPN, CDR2 SVGIG (reference sequence). The CDR3 loop spans 13 amino acids. V lost 2 bases to trimming and J lost 6 bases, with 13 bases between them. CDR3 DNA sequence: TGTGCCTGGAGTAGGGACACTCTTAATGGCTACACCTTC. Its protein is CAWSRDTLNGYTF.

The chain joins TRBV30 to TRBJ2-3, with TRBD2 matching 13 bases. The trim removed 3 bases at V and 3 bases at J, leaving 0 bases unmatched. Germline assignment: CDR1 GTSNPN and CDR2 SVGIG (reference sequence). The CDR3 is made up of 14 amino acids. Written as DNA, the CDR3 is TGTGCCTGGAGACTAGCGGGGGGGACAGATACGCAGTATTTT. This translates into CAWRLAGGTDTQYF.

The J gene is TRBJ1-5, the V gene TRBV10-2, with D perhaps matching TRBD1 (5 bases). Germline V CDR1 and CDR2: WSHSY, SAAADI. The CDR3 sequence is 15 residues long. V lost 5 bases and J lost 0, with 11 bases in between. The CDR3 loop reads CASSQGTFSNQPQHF. CDR3 bases: TGCGCCAGCAGTCAAGGGACTTTTAGCAATCAGCCCCAGCATTTT.

V usage is TRBV6-5 and J usage is TRBJ2-1, with D hard to call. The CDR3 has 13 residues. Trimming removed 4 bases from V and 10 bases from J, with 14 bases in between. Germline assignment: CDR1 MNHEY and CDR2 SVGAGI. CDR3 bases: TGTGCCAGCAGTTCCCCCCCCAAGCGAGAGCAGTTCTTC. Protein product: CASSSPPKREQFF.

This chain uses TRBV15 with TRBJ1-5; 7 bases agree with TRBD1. There are 15 residues in the CDR3. V shed 0 bases, J shed 6 bases, and the junction held 5 bases outside the gene matches. Germline V gene sequence: CDR1 LNHNV, CDR2 YYDKDF (reference sequence). The CDR3, as DNA: TGTGCCACCAGCAGAGACGCAGGGGGAGGTCAGCCCCAGCATTTT. It translates to CATSRDAGGGQPQHF.

The chain carries TRBV10-2 and TRBJ2-7; D possibly corresponds to TRBD1 (6 bases). The CDR3 covers 12 residues. Trimming stripped 2 bases from V and 4 bases from J, with 6 bases between. Looked up from germline, CDR1 is WSHSY and CDR2 is SAAADI. For the CDR3, the DNA is TGCGCCAGCAGTGAGCAGGGGTACGAGCAGTACGTC. This sequence encodes CASSEQGYEQYV.

This chain uses TRBV11-1 with TRBJ2-7; 7 bases align to TRBD2. CDR3 length equals 16 residues. CDR1 and CDR2 (germline): SGHAT, FQDESV (reference sequence). The V segment lost 5 bases and the J segment 1 base; nucleotides outside the gene matches: 11. The CDR3 DNA reads TGTGCCAGCAGCCTCCGGGGCGGGAGTTTTTCCTACGAGCAGTACTTC. Protein product: CASSLRGGSFSYEQYF.

The chain couples TRBV7-8 to TRBJ1-6; D gene unclear. Trimming removed 5 bases from V and 13 bases from J, with 18 bases in between. Germline lookup yields CDR1 SGHVS and CDR2 FQNEAQ. The CDR3 totals 14 residues. The CDR3 region is CASSKKRGPSPLHF. The CDR3, as DNA: TGTGCCAGCAGCAAGAAACGTGGCCCATCCCCCCTCCACTTT.

The chain joins TRBV24-1 to TRBJ1-1, with D uncertain. V lost 5 bases, J lost 0 bases, and 12 bases lay in between. Germline CDR1 reads KGHDR; CDR2 reads SFDVKD. The CDR3 has 15 amino acids. The CDR3: CATSGREGLNTEAFF. In nucleotides, the CDR3 is TGTGCCACCAGTGGCCGGGAAGGGTTGAACACTGAAGCTTTCTTT.

The chain is built from TRBV7-6 and TRBJ2-3, with D maybe TRBD2 (6 bases). The CDR3 covers 14 residues. V lost 3 bases and J lost 3, with 10 bases in between. Germline-derived CDR1 and CDR2 are SGHVS and FNYEAQ. The CDR3 loop is CASSLGAGTDTQYF. The CDR3 DNA follows: TGTGCCAGCAGCTTGGGCGCGGGAACAGATACGCAGTATTTT.

This chain connects TRBV5-5 to TRBJ1-6; D unresolved. V was pared by 5 bases and J by 13 bases, with 10 bases between. The CDR3 totals 11 residues. Germline CDR1 and CDR2: SGHKS and YYEKEE (reference sequence). This CDR3 is CASSEYAPLHF. The CDR3 DNA sequence: TGTGCCAGCAGTGAATATGCGCCCCTCCACTTT.

The rearrangement links TRBV5-1 to TRBJ1-3, with 10 positions matching TRBD1. CDR3 size: 15 residues. Trimming took 4 bases from V and 3 from J; bases not matched to a gene: 4. Germline CDR1 reads SGHRS; CDR2 reads YFSETQ. The CDR3 DNA is TGCGCCAGCAGCGAGACAGGGGGCTATGGAAACACCATATATTTT. This translates into CASSETGGYGNTIYF.

This chain uses TRBV2 with TRBJ2-3, with D maybe TRBD2 (6 bases). The length of the CDR3 is 15 residues. V gave up 11 bases and J gave up 2 bases, with 20 bases separating them. Per germline, CDR1 SNHLY and CDR2 FYNNEI. DNA of the CDR3: TGTGCCGGGGGGACGACAGCGGCCTCCACAGATACGCAGTATTTT. Amino acids: CAGGTTAASTDTQYF.

This CDR3 reads CASSYGVATEAFF. The CDR3 coding sequence is TGTGCCAGCAGTTACGGGGTAGCCACTGAAGCTTTCTTT. The genes are TRBV12-3 or TRBV12-4 and TRBJ1-1, with D unclear. V lost 4 bases, J lost 4 bases, and 10 bases lay in between. The CDR3 consists of 13 residues.

The chain carries TRBV30 and TRBJ2-2; 12 bases line up with TRBD2. Germline V gene sequence: CDR1 GTSNPN, CDR2 SVGIG (reference sequence). The V gene end was trimmed by 3 bases and the J gene end by 2 bases; junction bases not matched to a gene: 10. The CDR3 is made up of 18 amino acids. CDR3 amino acids: CAWSAIRLAGANTGELFF. The CDR3 DNA follows: TGTGCCTGGAGCGCGATCCGACTAGCGGGGGCTAACACCGGGGAGCTGTTTTTT.

For the CDR3, the DNA is TGTGCCAGTAGTATAGCGGCAGGGGTTAGCTATGGCTACACCTTC. Amino acids: CASSIAAGVSYGYTF. V gene TRBV19 combines with J gene TRBJ1-2; TRBD1 is a possible D gene (6 bases). Looked up from germline, CDR1 is LNHDA and CDR2 is SQIVND (reference sequence). The CDR3 sequence is 15 residues long. Trimming shortened V by 1 base and J by 4 bases, and 13 bases separated the two germline ends. Together with reference TRBV19 and TRBJ1-2, the CDR3 gives the full variable domain: DGGITQSPKYLFRKEGQNVTLSCEQNLNHDAMYWYRQDPGQGLRLIYYSQIVNDFQKGDIAEGYSVSREKKESFPLTVTSAQKNPTAFYLCASSIAAGVSYGYTFGSGTRLTVV.

The gene calls are TRBV9 and TRBJ1-1; TRBD1 might be the D (5 bases). CDR1 and CDR2 (germline): SGDLS, YYNGEE. CDR3 size: 15 residues. The ends were cut back, 3 bases at V and 2 bases at J, with 14 bases in the middle. The CDR3, as DNA: TGTGCCAGCAGCGCCCCCGGGACTACCAACACTGAAGCTTTCTTT. Protein: CASSAPGTTNTEAFF.

This clone has a single count. The CDR3 loop is CASSEAGAYEQYF. CDR3 nucleotide sequence: TGTGCCAGCAGTGAGGCAGGGGCCTACGAGCAGTACTTC. The V and J genes are TRBV25-1 and TRBJ2-7, with D possibly being TRBD1 (6 bases). Trimming took 3 bases from V and 2 from J, leaving 8 bases between them. The length of the CDR3 is 13 residues. The V gene's germline CDR1 is MGHDK and CDR2 SYGVNS.

The V and J genes are TRBV27 and TRBJ1-5; TRBD1 might be the D (6 bases). The CDR3 runs 14 residues. Germline loops: CDR1 MNHEY, CDR2 SMNVEV (reference sequence). The germline V and J ends were trimmed by 7 bases and 4 bases, with 14 bases remaining between them. As DNA, the CDR3 is TGTGCCAGCACCTCCGGACAGTTTAATCAGCCCCAGCATTTT. This sequence encodes CASTSGQFNQPQHF.